This T cell receptor beta chain was obtained from a study of control samples from healthy donors and cancer patients. Trimming shortened V by 4 bases and J by 4 bases, and 17 bases separated the two germline ends. Germline V gene data show CDR1 as SGHVS and CDR2 as FQNEAQ. There are 16 residues in the CDR3. Profiling relied on immunoSEQ multiplex PCR, and the TCRdb table lists in-frame clones only, not all of them. The table includes around 13,000 clones, about 77% detected once. The receptor comes from a male donor with melanoma. The sample was formalin-fixed, paraffin-embedded tissue. This sequence joins TRBV7-8 and TRBJ2-1; D remains unclear. The CDR3 spells CASSSPPGRPYNEQFF. CDR3 in DNA: TGTGCCAGCAGCTCCCCCCCTGGCCGACCGTACAATGAGCAGTTCTTC.